This T cell receptor (beta chain) originates from a study of blood T cell repertoires in COVID-19. The CDR3 loop spans 15 amino acids. The ends were cut back, 6 bases at V and 2 bases at J, with 14 bases in the middle. Germline CDR1 reads MNHEY; CDR2 reads SMNVEV (reference sequence). The method was immunoSEQ multiplex PCR; TCRdb's version includes in-frame clones alone and lacks a portion of them. The table includes 150,000 to 200,000 clones, roughly nine tenths detected once. The chain links TRBV27 to TRBJ2-1; TRBD1 is a possible D gene (6 bases). Sequencing was carried out using peripheral blood. This clonotype originated in a man aged 40-49 years with acute or convalescent COVID-19. The CDR3 here is CASRKSRDTYNEQFF. The CDR3 DNA is TGTGCCAGCAGGAAGAGCCGGGACACCTACAATGAGCAGTTCTTC.